This T cell receptor beta chain was documented in a study of blood T cell repertoires in COVID-19. About the study: Both acute and convalescent COVID-19 samples were obtained from the United States, Italy and Spain.

In germline, CDR1 is MRHNA, CDR2 SNTAGT. V was trimmed by 4 bases and J by 1 base, leaving 5 bases between them. CDR3 size: 13 residues. Per the original data handling: The assay estimated nucleated cells by amplifying reference gene primers. Measured with immunoSEQ multiplex PCR; TCRdb has only the in-frame clones, and not every one. The DNA was the basis for D and trimming; V, J and clone size are from that table. The profile shows approximately 89,000 clones, over 75% of them singletons. The chain recombines TRBV6-4 with TRBJ1-5; D not certain. Sequencing was done on a sample of peripheral blood. This receptor was obtained from a woman between 65 and 79 years old with acute or convalescent COVID-19. CDR3 DNA: TGTGCCAGCAGTGCGACAAGCAATCAGCCCCAGCATTTT. The encoded protein is CASSATSNQPQHF.